A selection of T cell receptor beta chains follows, all from one sample in a study of blood T cell repertoires in COVID-19. Sequenced by immunoSEQ multiplex PCR; TCRdb stores in-frame clones only, minus some. This table has more than 200,000 clones, around 81% appearing once. Sequencing was carried out using peripheral blood. These receptors all stem from a man between 50 and 59 years old with active or convalescent COVID-19. Both conserved end residues are part of each CDR3. A D gene is named only where the DNA matches it firmly. Not every row has a clone size; where given, it reads once, few, many or a size class.

D gene,V gene,J gene,clone size,CDR3 protein,CDR3 DNA
TRBD2,TRBV15,TRBJ2-5,few,CATSTGGGETQYF,TGTGCCACCAGCACGGGAGGTGGAGAGACCCAGTACTTC
TRBD1,TRBV7-3,TRBJ2-1,.,CASSRDRWDEQFF,TGTGCCAGCAGCCGGGACAGGTGGGATGAGCAGTTCTTC
TRBD2,TRBV2,TRBJ2-2,many,CASSARGVVAGELFF,TGTGCCAGCAGTGCGCGGGGGGTGGTAGCCGGGGAGCTGTTTTTT
.,TRBV5-8,TRBJ1-5,.,CASSLVKTASNQPQHF,TGTGCCAGCAGCTTGGTTAAAACAGCAAGCAATCAGCCCCAGCATTTT
TRBD2,TRBV27,TRBJ2-1,.,CASSWGGVREQFF,TGTGCCAGCAGTTGGGGGGGGGTTAGGGAGCAGTTCTTC
TRBD2,TRBV5-1,TRBJ2-7,.,CASSPGGGNYEQYF,TGCGCCAGCAGCCCTGGGGGGGGGAACTACGAGCAGTACTTC
TRBD1,TRBV6-5,TRBJ1-2,.,CASRRPGQGYYGYTF,TGTGCCAGCAGACGACCGGGACAGGGATACTATGGCTACACCTTC
.,TRBV30,TRBJ1-5,.,CAWRLGENQPQHF,TGTGCCTGGAGGTTAGGGGAAAATCAGCCCCAGCATTTT
TRBD2,TRBV24-1,TRBJ2-1,.,CATSDRGLADEQFF,TGTGCCACCAGTGACCGCGGACTAGCCGATGAGCAGTTCTTC
.,TRBV3-1/TRBV3-2,TRBJ2-7,.,CASSPTGIPLYEQYF,TGTGCCAGCAGCCCTACAGGGATTCCCCTCTACGAGCAGTACTTC
TRBD1,TRBV11-3,TRBJ2-5,.,CASSPGQGTQYF,TGTGCCAGCAGCCCGGGACAGGGAACCCAGTACTTC
.,TRBV9,TRBJ2-2,few,CASSARQNTGELFF,TGTGCCAGCAGCGCCAGACAGAACACCGGGGAGCTGTTTTTT
.,TRBV18,TRBJ1-1,once,CASSPLRGANTEAFF,TGTGCCAGCTCACCTTTACGGGGGGCGAACACTGAAGCTTTCTTT
TRBD1,TRBV6-5,TRBJ1-6,.,CATRTGASPLHF,TGTGCCACCCGGACAGGGGCTTCACCCCTCCACTTT
.,TRBV6-6,TRBJ2-7,.,CASSYGGTAFYEQYF,TGTGCCAGCAGTTACGGCGGGACAGCTTTCTACGAGCAGTACTTC
TRBD1,TRBV3-1/TRBV3-2,TRBJ2-5,.,CASSQDHRGIETQYF,TGTGCCAGCAGCCAAGATCACAGGGGGATCGAGACCCAGTACTTC